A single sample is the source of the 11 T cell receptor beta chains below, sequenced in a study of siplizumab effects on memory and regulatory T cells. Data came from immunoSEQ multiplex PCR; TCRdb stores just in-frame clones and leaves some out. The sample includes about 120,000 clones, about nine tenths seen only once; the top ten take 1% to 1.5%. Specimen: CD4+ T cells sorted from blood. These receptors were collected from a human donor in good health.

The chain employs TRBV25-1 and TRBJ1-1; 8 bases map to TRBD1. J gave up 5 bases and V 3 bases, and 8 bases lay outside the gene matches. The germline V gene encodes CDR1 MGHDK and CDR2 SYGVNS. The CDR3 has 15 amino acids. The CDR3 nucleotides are TGTGCCAGCAGTGACCCCAGGGGGCGGTTTACTGAAGCTTTCTTT. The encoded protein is CASSDPRGRFTEAFF.

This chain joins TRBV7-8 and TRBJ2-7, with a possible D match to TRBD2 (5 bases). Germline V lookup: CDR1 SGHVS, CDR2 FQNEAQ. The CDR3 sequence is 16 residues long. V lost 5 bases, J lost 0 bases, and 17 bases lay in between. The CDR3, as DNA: TGTGCCAGCAGCCCAAAATCGGACTGGAGCTCCTACGAGCAGTACTTC. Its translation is CASSPKSDWSSYEQYF.

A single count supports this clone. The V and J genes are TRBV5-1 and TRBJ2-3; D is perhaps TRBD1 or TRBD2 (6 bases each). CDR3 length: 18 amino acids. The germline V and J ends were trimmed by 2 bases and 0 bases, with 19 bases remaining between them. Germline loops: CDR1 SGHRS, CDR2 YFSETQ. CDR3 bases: TGCGCCAGCAGCTTCACAGGGACGGGACTCACTAGCACAGATACGCAGTATTTT. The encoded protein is CASSFTGTGLTSTDTQYF.

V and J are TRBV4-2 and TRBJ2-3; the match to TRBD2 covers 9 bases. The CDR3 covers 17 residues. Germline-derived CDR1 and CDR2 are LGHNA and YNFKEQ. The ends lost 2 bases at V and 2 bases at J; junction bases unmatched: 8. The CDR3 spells CASSQFAGGGDTDTQYF. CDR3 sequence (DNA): TGTGCCAGCAGCCAATTCGCGGGAGGGGGGGACACAGATACGCAGTATTTT.

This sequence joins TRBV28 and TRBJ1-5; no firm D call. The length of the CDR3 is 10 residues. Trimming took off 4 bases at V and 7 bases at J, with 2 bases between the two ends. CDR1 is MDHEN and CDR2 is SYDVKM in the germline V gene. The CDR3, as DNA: TGTGCCAGCAGTTCACAGCCCCAGCATTTT. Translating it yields CASSSQPQHF. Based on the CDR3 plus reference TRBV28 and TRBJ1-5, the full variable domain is DVKVTQSSRYLVKRTGEKVFLECVQDMDHENMFWYRQDPGLGLRLIYFSYDVKMKEKGDIPEGYSVSREKKERFSLILESASTNQTSMYLCASSSQPQHFGDGTRLSIL.

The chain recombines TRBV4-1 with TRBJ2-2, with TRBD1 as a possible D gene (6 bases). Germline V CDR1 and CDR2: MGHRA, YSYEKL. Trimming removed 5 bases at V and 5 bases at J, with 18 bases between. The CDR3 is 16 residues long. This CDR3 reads CASSEIGQGPTGELFF. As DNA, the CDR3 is TGCGCCAGCAGCGAGATTGGGCAGGGGCCAACCGGGGAGCTGTTTTTT.

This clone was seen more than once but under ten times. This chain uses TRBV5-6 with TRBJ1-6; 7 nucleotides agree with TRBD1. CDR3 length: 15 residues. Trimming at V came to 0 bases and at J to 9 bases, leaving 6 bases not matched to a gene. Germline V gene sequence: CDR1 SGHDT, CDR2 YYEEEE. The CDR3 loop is CASSLGGGAFSPLHF. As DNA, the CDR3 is TGTGCCAGCAGCTTGGGAGGGGGCGCTTTTTCACCCCTCCACTTT.

The CDR3 nucleotides read TGTGCCAGCAGCTTCGGCCGGGATGAAGCTTTCTTT. Translating gives CASSFGRDEAFF. This sequence joins TRBV11-1 and TRBJ1-1, with D unclear. V was pared by 3 bases and J by 7 bases, with 9 bases between. The CDR3 totals 12 residues. Germline V lookup: CDR1 SGHAT, CDR2 FQDESV (reference sequence).

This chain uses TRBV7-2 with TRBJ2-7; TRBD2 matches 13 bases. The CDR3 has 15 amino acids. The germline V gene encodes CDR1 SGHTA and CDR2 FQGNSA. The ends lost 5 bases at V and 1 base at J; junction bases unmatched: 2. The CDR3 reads CASSMTSGGSYEQYF. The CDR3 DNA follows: TGTGCCAGCAGCATGACTAGCGGGGGGTCCTACGAGCAGTACTTC.

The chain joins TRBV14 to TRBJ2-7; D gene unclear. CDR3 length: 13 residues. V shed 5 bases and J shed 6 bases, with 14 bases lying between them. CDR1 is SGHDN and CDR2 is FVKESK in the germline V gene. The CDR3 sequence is CASSAGPESEQYF. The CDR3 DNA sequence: TGTGCCAGCAGCGCAGGACCCGAATCCGAGCAGTACTTC.

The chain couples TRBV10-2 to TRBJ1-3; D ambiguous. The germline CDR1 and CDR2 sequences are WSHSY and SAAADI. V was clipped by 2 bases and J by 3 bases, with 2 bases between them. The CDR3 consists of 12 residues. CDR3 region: CASSEGGNTIYF. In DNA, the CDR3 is TGCGCCAGCAGTGAGGGTGGAAACACCATATATTTT.